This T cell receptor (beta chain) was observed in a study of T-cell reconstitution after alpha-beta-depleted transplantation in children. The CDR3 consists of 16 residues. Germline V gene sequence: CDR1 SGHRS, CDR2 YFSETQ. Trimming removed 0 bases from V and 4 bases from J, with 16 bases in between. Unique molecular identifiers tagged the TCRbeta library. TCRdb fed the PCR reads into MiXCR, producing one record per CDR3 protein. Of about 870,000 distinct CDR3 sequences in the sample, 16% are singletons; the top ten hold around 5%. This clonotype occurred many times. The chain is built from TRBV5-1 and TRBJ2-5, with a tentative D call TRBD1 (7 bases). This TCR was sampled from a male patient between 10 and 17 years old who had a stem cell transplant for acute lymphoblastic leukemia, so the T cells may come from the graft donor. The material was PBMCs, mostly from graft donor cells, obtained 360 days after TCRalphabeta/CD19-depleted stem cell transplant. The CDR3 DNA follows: TGCGCCAGCAGCTTGGCCCTCCAGGGGGGCATAGAGACCCAGTACTTC. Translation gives CASSLALQGGIETQYF.